This T cell receptor beta chain was identified in a study of tumor and adjacent non-tumor tissue in lung cancer (dated by TCRdb to 2016 to 2019). Turning to the overall study: Patients with adenocarcinoma (about 12), squamous cell carcinoma (2) and small cell lung cancer (1) were included in the cohort. The 15 enrolled patients, of whom some 10 were men and 5 were women, were aged about 30 to 80 years and were diagnosed with TNM stage I to III disease. Sequencing generated a total of more than 100 million productive TCRbeta reads, averaging roughly 3.9 million reads per sample. The study compared bulk TCRbeta repertoires from lung tumor tissue and matched distant non-tumor lung tissue of more than 12 lung cancer patients. For each patient, one tumor sample and one normal lung sample were taken, giving approximately 30 paired specimens that underwent TCRbeta CDR3 sequencing.

CDR1 and CDR2 are drawn from the germline V gene: SGHAT, FQNNGV. The CDR3 contains 13 residues when both ends are counted. Kept here is only the CDR3 DNA, which spans 39 bases and is read in frame from base 1. The research as a whole found: In normal lung, the top 100 clones accounted for a significantly larger cumulative share of the repertoire than in tumor tissue. TCR diversity was significantly higher in younger patients, and higher tumor TCR diversity was associated with shorter overall and disease-free survival. Because peripheral blood was not sequenced, the blood TCRbeta repertoires of the lung cancer patients in the study went unexamined. The cohort had only about 16 patients, and the authors noted that larger samples and more detailed clinical data are needed. Significantly higher TCR diversity (inverse Simpson) was observed in tumor tissue than in normal lung tissue (approximately 430 vs 150, P = 0.0075, Mann-Whitney U test). Neither the sequencing platform nor unique molecular identifiers are named or mentioned anywhere in the methods.

The library was generated by multiplex PCR. Sequencing relied on an Illumina HiSeq 2500. Following protocols modified from ARM-PCR, the researchers constructed TCRbeta libraries through three rounds of nested PCR with primers (Table S4). Before sequencing, PCR products of 200-500 bp were cut from the gel and purified using the QIAquick gel extraction kit. Per the source publication's procedure: Reads were cleaned with Trimmomatic, merged with FLASH into complete CDR3 sequences, and assigned to V(D)J germline segments with MiTCR. Clonal diversity was calculated as the inverse Simpson's index using VDJtools. Productive reads were defined as in-frame sequences without a premature stop codon. TCRdb handled the public reads itself, with Q25 trimming in fastp and clone calling in MiXCR, and kept productive beta chains. Rows are combined by CDR3 protein, so each entry shows the most common genes and DNA. TCRdb's processing, not the study's, gives the V and J calls here. The sample contains under 95,000 distinct CDR3 sequences, 61% of them found a single time. Jointly, the top ten make up around 15% of the sample.

RNA was isolated from bulk, unsorted tissue, and RNA quality was assessed with a NanoDrop ND-1000 and an Agilent 2100. Donors were newly diagnosed lung cancer patients admitted for thoracic surgery in China between August and November 2014, without prior chemotherapy. Patients with previous radiotherapy or chemotherapy, or with another concurrent cancer, were excluded from the study. Pieces of surgical tissue measuring 1-2 cm3 were kept in RNAlater solution and held at -80 degrees C until needed. On this clonotype: Its antigen is unknown. Lacking the conserved final phenylalanine or tryptophan, this CDR3 likely reflects a read error.

The material sequenced was lung tumor tissue. The TCR originated in an older man with non-small cell lung cancer. This chain is built from TRBV11-2 and TRBJ2-2; 7 middle bases align to TRBD1. The bases are TGTGCGAGCAATCCACAGGGGACCGGGGAGCTGTTTCTT. Its translation is CASNPQGTGELFL.